Listed here is a single T cell receptor beta chain. This CDR3 has 15 amino acids. The germline CDR1 and CDR2 sequences are MNHNS and SASEGT. Trimming cost V 3 bases and J 3 bases, with 11 bases left between them. The data were taken from a study of blood T cell repertoires in COVID-19. Study-wide background: COVID-19 samples from acute and convalescent phases originated in the United States, Italy and Spain. Nucleic acid was either cDNA or gDNA, and it came from T cells, B-cell-depleted T cells, or PBMCs.

Per the study methods: Estimation of nucleated cell counts relied on the amplification of reference gene primers. Measured with immunoSEQ multiplex PCR; TCRdb has only the in-frame clones, and not every one. From that table come the V and J calls and clone size; the DNA was used to work out D and trimming. The data show roughly 120,000 clones, 90% seen once. The sequence was obtained from a man aged 50-60 years with active COVID-19. The specimen was peripheral blood. V usage is TRBV6-1 and J usage is TRBJ2-2, with D uncertain. This CDR3 reads CASSDRLTYTGELFF. CDR3 in DNA: TGTGCCAGCAGTGATAGACTGACCTACACCGGGGAGCTGTTTTTT.